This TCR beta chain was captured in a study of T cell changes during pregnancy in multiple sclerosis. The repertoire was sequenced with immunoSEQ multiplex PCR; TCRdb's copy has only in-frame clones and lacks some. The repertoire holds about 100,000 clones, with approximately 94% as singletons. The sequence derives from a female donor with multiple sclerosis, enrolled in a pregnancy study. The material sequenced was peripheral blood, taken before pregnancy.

CDR3 in amino acids: CASSWSTGHEQYF. In DNA, the CDR3 is TGTGCCAGCAGCTGGTCGACAGGGCACGAGCAGTACTTC. The chain recombines TRBV27 with TRBJ2-7, with 7 positions matching TRBD1. The CDR3 has 13 amino acids. Germline trimming cut 6 bases from V and 5 bases from J; bases unmatched to any gene: 7. From germline, CDR1 is MNHEY and CDR2 SMNVEV (reference sequence).